The next 14 T cell receptor beta chains were all read from a single sample in a study of tumor-infiltrating lymphocytes in primary liver carcinoma (dated by TCRdb to 2017 to 2019). Blood RNA was extracted from unsorted whole blood with TRIzol reagent; germline DNA came from the DNeasy Blood & Tissue kit. The sequencing machine was an Illumina HiSeq 2500. Starting from 500 to 650 ng total RNA, TCRbeta-specific cDNA was produced by reverse transcription with a constant-region primer and ProtoScript II reverse transcriptase. TCRbeta libraries were built with three nested multiplex PCR rounds, a slightly modified ARM-PCR procedure. Each of the first two PCR rounds ran for approximately 10 cycles and used multiplex TRBV1-TRBV30 forward primers together with a Cbeta reverse primer. TCRdb reran the public reads through fastp at Q25 and MiXCR, keeping productive beta chains. Every entry covers one CDR3 protein and lists the most common genes and DNA from its rows. The sample profile shows 300,000 to 400,000 distinct CDR3 sequences; about 61% of them were found once. Of the sample, about 6.3% is held by the ten largest clones.

The specimen was peripheral blood. The receptor set was obtained from a man aged 35-49 years with primary liver carcinoma and hepatitis B virus infection.

Only a few counts were recorded for this clonotype. The chain combines TRBV14 with TRBJ2-4; D may be TRBD2 (6 bases). Trimming took off 1 base at V and 4 bases at J, with 14 bases between the two ends. CDR3 length equals 16 residues. The V gene's germline CDR1 is SGHDN and CDR2 FVKESK. The CDR3 loop is CASSQVGPGGKNIQYF. The CDR3 nucleotides read TGTGCCAGCAGCCAAGTGGGGCCCGGGGGAAAAAACATTCAGTACTTC.

The chain joins TRBV11-2 to TRBJ2-7, with D possibly being TRBD1 (5 bases). The CDR3 sequence is 14 residues long. Per germline, CDR1 SGHAT and CDR2 FQNNGV. V shed 7 bases and J shed 2 bases, with 15 bases lying between them. CDR3: CASTLILRAYEQYF. As DNA, the CDR3 is TGTGCCAGCACTCTGATACTCAGGGCCTACGAGCAGTACTTC.

As concerns this clonotype: At one end the junction does not follow the germline gene, possibly because of a read error. V gene TRBV11-2 combines with J gene TRBJ2-2; a possible D gene is TRBD2 (5 bases). There are 16 residues in the CDR3. CDR1 is SGHAT and CDR2 is FQNNGV in the germline V gene. CDR3 sequence (DNA): TGTGCCAGTAGCTGCCAAAACGTTAAGAACACCGGGGAGCAGTTTTTT. Residues: CASSCQNVKNTGEQFF.

Of note for this clonotype: A read error may produce the germline difference seen at one junction end. The chain recombines TRBV11-2 with TRBJ2-7; 8 bases match TRBD2. This CDR3 comprises 17 residues. The germline CDR1 and CDR2 sequences are SGHAT and FQNNGV. Here the CDR3 reads CACSRRTSYRRDYELYF. The CDR3 DNA follows: TGTGCCTGCAGCCGAAGGACTAGCTACCGCCGGGACTACGAGCTGTACTTC.

Worth noting for this clonotype: A read error is likely, as this CDR3 ends without the conserved phenylalanine or tryptophan. The DNA is left out, because the CDR3 cannot be placed on it with certainty; the CDR3 is given as TCRdb lists it. The CDR3 sequence: CASSRPGQGAYERYL. The chain joins TRBV12-3 or TRBV12-4 to TRBJ2-7; TRBD1 is the table's D call, not checked against the DNA. Ends included, the CDR3 has 15 residues.

The V gene is TRBV10-1, the J gene TRBJ2-7; D not resolved. The CDR3 has 12 residues. Trimming removed 2 bases at V and 5 bases at J, with 7 bases between. Germline values: CDR1 WNHNN, CDR2 SYGVQD (reference sequence). This CDR3 reads CASSEGSDEQYF. The CDR3 DNA reads TGCGCCAGCAGTGAGGGATCCGACGAGCAGTACTTC.

This clonotype was detected only once. An end of the junction differs from the germline gene, which may be a read error. This chain links TRBV11-2 with TRBJ2-1; 10 bases fit TRBD2. Per the germline V gene, CDR1 is SGHAT and CDR2 is FQNNGV. The CDR3 has 16 amino acids. The CDR3 DNA reads TGCGCCAGCAGCTTAGTGGCTAGCGGGAGTAGATGGGAGCAGTTCTTC. It translates to CASSLVASGSRWEQFF. Full variable domain (outside the CDR3, taken from reference TRBV11-2 and TRBJ2-1): EAGVAQSPRYKIIEKRQSVAFWCNPISGHATLYWYQQILGQGPKLLIQFQNNGVVDDSQLPKDRFSAERLKGVDSTLKIQPAKLEDSAVYLCASSLVASGSRWEQFFGPGTRLTVL.

To note about this clonotype: The final CDR3 position lacks the conserved phenylalanine or tryptophan, pointing to a likely read error. In nucleotides, the CDR3 is TGTGCCAGCAGCTCCCGACTAGCGGGAAGATACGAGCAGTACCTC. It codes for CASSSRLAGRYEQYL. V is TRBV14 and J is TRBJ2-7, with 11 bases aligning to TRBD2. J lost 4 bases, V lost 5 bases, and 7 bases had no gene match. CDR3 length equals 15 residues. Looked up from germline, CDR1 is SGHDN and CDR2 is FVKESK.

Worth noting for this clonotype: A junction end diverges from the germline sequence, so it may reflect a read error. V gene TRBV14 combines with J gene TRBJ1-1; D is undetermined. This CDR3 has 14 amino acids. Per the germline V gene, CDR1 is SGHDN and CDR2 is FVKESK. The CDR3 loop reads CASSLWGDNTGAFF. CDR3 sequence (DNA): TGTGCCAGCAGCCTATGGGGTGATAACACTGGAGCTTTCTTT.

The chain links TRBV29-1 to TRBJ2-1; the D is unclear. V lost 5 bases and J 12 bases, leaving 11 bases between the germline ends. This CDR3 comprises 10 residues. CDR1 and CDR2 from the germline V gene are SQVTM and ANQGSEA. The CDR3 nucleotides are TGCAGCGTTAATCCCCAAGGGCAGTTCTTC. Its protein product is CSVNPQGQFF.

Turning to this clonotype: With a much larger clone just one base away, this may be a read error. The gene calls are TRBV6-2 or TRBV6-3 and TRBJ2-3; D gene unclear. CDR1 and CDR2 from the germline V gene are MNHEY and SVGEGT. This CDR3 region has 12 residues. The CDR3 region has the DNA TGTGCCAGCAGCTACCGAAGAGATATGCAGTATTTT. Translated: CASSYRRDMQYF.

The V and J genes are TRBV6-2 or TRBV6-3 and TRBJ1-4, with a tentative D call TRBD1 (6 bases). Germline V gene lookup returns CDR1 MNHEY and CDR2 SVGEGT. V dropped 5 bases and J dropped 10 bases, with 26 bases sitting between them. The CDR3 runs 17 residues. In nucleotides, the CDR3 is TGTGCCAGCAGTAGCCCACAACTCAGGGGACGCAACGGAAAACTGTTTTTT. Translated: CASSSPQLRGRNGKLFF.

The rearrangement uses TRBV5-1 and TRBJ2-2, with D possibly being TRBD1 or TRBD2 (5 bases each). Trimming took off 3 bases at V and 3 bases at J, with 12 bases between the two ends. The CDR3 extends over 15 amino acids. CDR1 is SGHRS, CDR2 YFSETQ, per germline. In DNA, the CDR3 is TGCGCCAGCAGCTGGTTGGGGGATGACACCGGGGAGCTGTTTTTT. This translates into CASSWLGDDTGELFF.

This clonotype was counted many times. V usage is TRBV11-2 and J usage is TRBJ2-3; 8 bases agree with TRBD2. The ends lost 6 bases at V and 1 base at J; junction bases unmatched: 12. The V gene's germline CDR1 is SGHAT and CDR2 FQNNGV. This CDR3 is built from 17 residues. The chain's CDR3 is CASRRFPGRAGTDTQYF. Written as DNA, the CDR3 is TGTGCCAGCAGGAGGTTCCCCGGGAGGGCCGGCACAGATACGCAGTATTTT.